This is a list of T cell receptor beta chains from one sample in a study of blood T cell repertoires in COVID-19. Repertoires were generated with immunoSEQ multiplex PCR, while TCRdb's copy carries only in-frame clones and drops some. The data contain 150,000 or so clones, roughly 82% of them seen just once; the ten biggest clones take up roughly 7.2%. Source material: peripheral blood. All receptors come from a woman aged 45-65 years in a cohort sampled during active or convalescent COVID-19. Both conserved end residues are part of each CDR3. D genes are given only for firm matches. Rows give clone size only sometimes, using once, few, many, or a class for an expanded clone.

size	D	V	J	CDR3	DNA
.	.	TRBV5-1	TRBJ2-7	CASSLGGLGSEQYF	TGCGCCAGCAGCTTGGGGGGACTGGGGAGCGAGCAGTACTTC
.	TRBD1	TRBV7-6	TRBJ2-5	CASSLGQLQETQYF	TGTGCCAGCAGCCTGGGACAGCTCCAAGAGACCCAGTACTTC
.	.	TRBV20-1	TRBJ1-4	CSASQPGVEREKLFF	TGCAGTGCTAGTCAGCCCGGAGTAGAACGTGAAAAACTGTTTTTT
.	.	TRBV2	TRBJ1-6	CASSDGGGGESPLHF	TGTGCCAGCAGTGATGGGGGGGGAGGGGAGTCACCCCTCCACTTT
.	.	TRBV19	TRBJ1-2	CASSIGGSYGYTF	TGTGCCAGTAGTATAGGGGGCAGCTATGGCTACACCTTC
.	.	TRBV6-1	TRBJ1-1	CASSEWGGNTEAFF	TGTGCCAGCAGTGAATGGGGGGGGAACACTGAAGCTTTCTTT
once	.	TRBV10-3	TRBJ2-7	CAISETGVSLKYEQYF	TGTGCCATCAGTGAGACTGGAGTATCCCTAAAGTACGAGCAGTACTTC
.	.	TRBV21-1	TRBJ1-1	CASSKAGTGLQNTEAFF	TGTGCCAGCAGCAAAGCGGGGACAGGGCTCCAGAACACTGAAGCTTTCTTT
.	.	TRBV7-2	TRBJ1-4	CASSPQGQFNEKLFF	TGTGCCAGCAGCCCCCAGGGGCAGTTTAATGAAAAACTGTTTTTT
.	TRBD1	TRBV30	TRBJ1-4	CAWSEGQGWEKLFF	TGTGCCTGGAGTGAGGGACAGGGCTGGGAAAAACTGTTTTTT
.	.	TRBV6-5	TRBJ2-2	CASSGTNTGELFF	TGTGCCAGCTCGGGAACGAACACCGGGGAGCTGTTTTTT
.	.	TRBV7-9	TRBJ1-1	CASSSHQGNTEAFF	TGTGCCAGCAGCTCTCACCAGGGAAACACTGAAGCTTTCTTT
.	TRBD1	TRBV5-6	TRBJ2-2	CASSLRQGARTGELFF	TGTGCCAGCAGCTTAAGACAGGGGGCCCGCACCGGGGAGCTGTTTTTT
.	.	TRBV4-2	TRBJ2-3	CASSQVGGLGDTQYF	TGTGCCAGCAGCCAAGTAGGCGGCTTGGGAGATACGCAGTATTTT
.	TRBD1	TRBV14	TRBJ2-7	CASSRLGTGSSYEQYF	TGTGCCAGCAGCCGCTTAGGGACAGGGAGCTCCTACGAGCAGTACTTC
.	.	TRBV15	TRBJ1-1	CATSRDRRNTEAFF	TGTGCCACCAGCAGAGATCGGAGGAACACTGAAGCTTTCTTT
.	.	TRBV6-5	TRBJ2-5	CASSYSSWREQETQYF	TGTGCCAGCAGTTACTCGAGTTGGAGGGAACAAGAGACCCAGTACTTC
.	TRBD1	TRBV12-3/TRBV12-4	TRBJ1-2	CASTPGQVYGYTF	TGTGCCAGCACTCCGGGACAGGTCTATGGCTACACCTTC
.	.	TRBV9	TRBJ2-3	CASSGGQFLARRTDTQYF	TGTGCCAGCAGCGGAGGACAGTTTCTTGCTCGGCGCACAGATACGCAGTATTTT
.	.	TRBV5-1	TRBJ1-6	CASSFGERNSPLHF	TGCGCCAGCAGCTTCGGGGAGAGGAATTCACCCCTCCACTTT
.	.	TRBV6-5	TRBJ1-2	CASRAGEHYGYTF	TGTGCCAGCAGGGCAGGGGAACACTATGGCTACACCTTC
once	.	TRBV5-1	TRBJ1-4	CASSLDGGVGEKLFF	TGCGCCAGCAGCTTGGATGGGGGCGTTGGCGAAAAACTGTTTTTT
.	.	TRBV7-3	TRBJ1-1	CASSFGTPGDEAFF	TGTGCCAGCAGCTTCGGGACTCCCGGGGATGAAGCTTTCTTT
.	TRBD1	TRBV2	TRBJ1-5	CASSEAGTADQPQHF	TGTGCCAGCAGTGAAGCGGGGACAGCCGATCAGCCCCAGCATTTT
.	TRBD1	TRBV19	TRBJ1-1	CASSTGQGITEAFF	TGTGCCAGTAGTACTGGACAGGGGATCACTGAAGCTTTCTTT
.	.	TRBV7-5	TRBJ2-2	CAKMRWGLANTGELFF	TGTGCCAAGATGAGATGGGGACTAGCGAACACCGGGGAGCTGTTTTTT
.	.	TRBV19	TRBJ2-1	CASSYSSYNEQFF	TGTGCCAGTAGCTATAGCTCCTACAATGAGCAGTTCTTC
.	.	TRBV29-1	TRBJ1-2	CSVEGQTEGYTF	TGCAGCGTGGAGGGCCAAACGGAGGGCTACACCTTC